This TCR beta chain stems from a study of vaccination effects on CD4 cells after COVID-19. General study findings and limits: Healthy vaccine recipients' vaccine-induced clones were almost all SARS-CoV-2 mono-reactive.

With the ViraFEST assay, the study expanded antigen-specific CD4+ T cells using viral peptide pools, then sequenced them. Following 10 days of culture, CD4+ T cells were isolated. None of these healthy vaccinees had been infected with SARS-CoV-2 before vaccination. This clone occurred a few times. What it binds is not known. TCRdb keeps only in-frame clones here, not all; method: immunoSEQ multiplex PCR. The data contain 20,000 to 25,000 clones, about 63% of them seen just once; the ten biggest clones take up about 9.9%. Sequences were derived from CD4+ T cells from PBMCs cultured with HCoV-NL63 spike peptides, sampled before COVID-19 vaccination. The receptor was isolated from a human donor who received a COVID-19 vaccine.

CDR3 sequence: CASSLDLTPGAFF. For the CDR3, the DNA is TGTGCCAGCAGCCTTGACTTGACCCCGGGGGCTTTCTTT. The chain employs TRBV7-9 and TRBJ1-1, with D unclear. This CDR3 has 13 residues. Trimming stripped 5 bases from V and 11 bases from J, with 18 bases between. Per the germline V gene, CDR1 is SEHNR and CDR2 is FQNEAQ (reference sequence).